This T cell receptor beta chain was captured in a study of T cell responses to AZD1222 COVID-19 vaccine. The V and J ends lost 4 bases and 8 bases, in that order; junction bases with no gene match: 9. CDR3 length: 15 residues. Germline values: CDR1 MNHEY, CDR2 SMNVEV (reference sequence). As concerns this clone: Its cognate antigen is unknown.

Here immunoSEQ multiplex PCR was the method, and the copy in TCRdb shows in-frame clones only, minus some. The data hold about 150,000 clones, with roughly 90% observed a single time. Study-wide results and caveats: Baseline seropositivity characterized only a handful of AZD1222 recipients.

The material was peripheral blood, obtained on day 0 of AZD1222 vaccination. This chain uses TRBV27 with TRBJ1-4, with 8 bases matching TRBD1. This receptor was taken from an adult in good health. DNA for the CDR3: TGTGCCAGCAGTTCTACAGGGGGGTCAGGGGAAAAACTGTTTTTT. Its protein product is CASSSTGGSGEKLFF.